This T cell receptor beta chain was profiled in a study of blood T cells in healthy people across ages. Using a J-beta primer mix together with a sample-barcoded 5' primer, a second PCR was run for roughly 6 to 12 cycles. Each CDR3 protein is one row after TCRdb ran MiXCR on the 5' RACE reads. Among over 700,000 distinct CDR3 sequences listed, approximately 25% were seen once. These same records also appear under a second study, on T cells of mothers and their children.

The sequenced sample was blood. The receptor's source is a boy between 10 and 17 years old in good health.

Here the CDR3 reads CASSIGGYNEQFF. CDR3 nucleotide sequence: TGTGCCAGTAGTATAGGGGGTTACAATGAGCAGTTCTTC. The V and J genes are TRBV6-5 and TRBJ2-7, with a weak D call TRBD1 (6 bases). The last part of the DNA fits TRBJ2-1 better; the J call may be wrong. CDR1 MNHEY and CDR2 SVGAGI come from the germline V gene. The CDR3 is made up of 13 amino acids.